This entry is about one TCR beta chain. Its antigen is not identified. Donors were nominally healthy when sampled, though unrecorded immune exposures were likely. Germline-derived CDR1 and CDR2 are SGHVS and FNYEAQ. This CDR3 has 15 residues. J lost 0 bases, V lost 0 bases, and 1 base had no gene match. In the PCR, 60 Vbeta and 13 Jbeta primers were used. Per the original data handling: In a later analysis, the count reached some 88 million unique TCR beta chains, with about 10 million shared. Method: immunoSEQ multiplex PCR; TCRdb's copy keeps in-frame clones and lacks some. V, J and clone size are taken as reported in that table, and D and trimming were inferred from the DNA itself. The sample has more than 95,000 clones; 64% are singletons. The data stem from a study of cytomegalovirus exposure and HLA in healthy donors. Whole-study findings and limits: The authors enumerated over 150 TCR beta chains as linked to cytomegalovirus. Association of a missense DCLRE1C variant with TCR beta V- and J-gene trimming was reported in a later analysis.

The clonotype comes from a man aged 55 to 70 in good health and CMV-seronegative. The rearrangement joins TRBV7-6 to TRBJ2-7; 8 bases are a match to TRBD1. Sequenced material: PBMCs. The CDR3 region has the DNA TGTGCCAGCAGCTTAGCGGACAGGGACTCCTACGAGCAGTACTTC. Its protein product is CASSLADRDSYEQYF.